This T cell receptor beta chain was recovered during a study of human T cells and chemical hapten exposure (dated by TCRdb to about 2021). About the study as a whole: For sensitization, 2% DPC in acetone was applied to a 2 cm by 2 cm area of upper inner arm skin. Alopecia areata with under or over 50% scalp involvement, alopecia totalis and alopecia universalis were represented in the patient cohort, which was mostly female. Patients additionally received weekly therapeutic DPC doses to the scalp throughout the approximately 25-week study period. In alopecia patients, the study followed how the peripheral blood TCR repertoire changed in vivo over primary and secondary sensitization to diphenylcyclopropenone (DPC), a hapten. For TCR sequencing, blood came from about 29 alopecia patients at anywhere from one to four time points (pre-sensitization, 2, 6 and 24 weeks). Libraries were combined into a pool for sequencing, and differences in TCR yield between samples came mainly from small differences in library volumes within the pool. Patient blood was sampled pre-sensitization (week 0) and at 2, 6 and about 24 weeks after DPC sensitization. Patch testing on the upper back used Finn chambers containing 0.01% DPC, with scoring done after 6 days according to International Contact Dermatitis Research Group standards.

V and J are trimmed by 4 bases and 7 bases, and the gene matches miss 11 bases of the junction. The CDR3 runs 16 amino acids, cysteine and phenylalanine included. The entry retains the CDR3 DNA only, 48 bases that are in frame from base 1. Summary of the overall study and its limitations: Because all patients had alopecia, a presumed autoimmune disease, the immune response of the patients might differ from that of healthy individuals. The number of PT1 expanded TCRs positively correlated with patch test score, significant at thresholds 8, 16 and 32 but not 4. DPC sensitization did not change how many TCRs were above 1 in 1000 frequency, and no evidence was found of alterations in global repertoire structure. Expanded TCRs formed significantly more large CDR3 similarity clusters than pre-sensitization or healthy control sets, consistent with antigen-driven responses. Repeated subsampling changed both the strength of the expansion versus patch-test correlation and the threshold at which that correlation became significant.

Sample time point, as interpreted from the label and publication: patch test 1, 2 weeks after DPC sensitization. Per the publication, the treatment or condition label means: therapeutic diphenylcyclopropenone sensitization with weekly scalp DPC. At every patch-test visit, the blood draw took place before the patch test was put on. Eligible patients were aged 18 to 70, diagnosed with alopecia, deemed suitable for DPC therapy, and excluded if pregnant. Total RNA was extracted from unfractionated whole blood collected in Tempus Blood RNA tubes. This clonotype has at least ten counts. What this receptor recognizes is not known. Per-base qualities were not stored, and no clone one base away is much larger. To prepare the library, RACE was applied. The reads were generated on a NextSeq 500. During library preparation, unique molecular identifiers were attached to individual cDNA molecules so that TCRs could be counted quantitatively and reproducibly. Each blood RNA sample was used to sequence both TCR alpha and TCR beta chains. Per the authors' processing: The median number of TCRs per sample was 90,000 to 100,000, ranging from roughly 20,000 to 700,000. The Decombinator software suite was used to annotate V, J and CDR3 in the TCR reads. To make PS versus PT1 abundance plots, every sample was subsampled to the same number of TCRs (28,000). TCRs were defined as expanded if absent before sensitization and observed at least eight times at the 2-week time point. In TCRdb, the public reads were trimmed at Q25 with fastp and aligned with MiXCR, with productive beta chains retained. Under each unique CDR3 protein, matching rows form one entry showing the most common genes and DNA. TCRdb assigned the V and J calls; the authors' analysis was not used. Present in this sample are around 380,000 distinct CDR3 sequences, roughly 5% of which were seen just once. Clones ranked in the top ten supply about 2.1% of the sample.

The material sequenced was whole blood, taken in connection with sensitization to the hapten diphenylcyclopropenone (DPC). The clonotype was recovered from a woman between 45 and 65 years old with alopecia areata. Some clones in this sample may be carry-over from other donors' samples. The sequence joins TRBV12-3 or TRBV12-4 to TRBJ2-7, and 12 bases in between align with TRBD1. The sequenced DNA: TGTGCCAGCAGTTCCGTAAGGGACAGGGGGCGCGGGGAGCAGTACTTC. Its protein reads: CASSSVRDRGRGEQYF.